This T cell receptor (beta chain) emerged from a study of cytomegalovirus exposure and HLA in healthy donors. Note on this clone: Its antigen is unidentified.

The PCR ran on 60 Vbeta and 13 Jbeta primers. Some clones are missing from TCRdb's copy, which holds only in-frame ones; the method was immunoSEQ multiplex PCR. Of roughly 130,000 clones detected, around 80% appear once; the ten largest clones hold around 1.8%. General observations from the study: In a later analysis, HLA-C alleles had the fewest associated TCRs, DRB1 alleles the most. Cytomegalovirus-associated TCR beta chains were listed, numbering over 150.

The germline gives CDR1 SQVTM, CDR2 ANQGSEA. The V end was cut by 4 bases, the J end by 1 base, with 10 bases between. The CDR3 covers 13 residues. The V call is TRBV29-1, the J call TRBJ1-1; D remains unclear. The specimen was PBMCs. The origin of this receptor is a woman between 35 and 50 years old in good health and CMV-seronegative. The CDR3 spells CSVAPGTNTEAFF. As DNA, the CDR3 is TGCAGCGTTGCCCCAGGAACGAACACTGAAGCTTTCTTT.